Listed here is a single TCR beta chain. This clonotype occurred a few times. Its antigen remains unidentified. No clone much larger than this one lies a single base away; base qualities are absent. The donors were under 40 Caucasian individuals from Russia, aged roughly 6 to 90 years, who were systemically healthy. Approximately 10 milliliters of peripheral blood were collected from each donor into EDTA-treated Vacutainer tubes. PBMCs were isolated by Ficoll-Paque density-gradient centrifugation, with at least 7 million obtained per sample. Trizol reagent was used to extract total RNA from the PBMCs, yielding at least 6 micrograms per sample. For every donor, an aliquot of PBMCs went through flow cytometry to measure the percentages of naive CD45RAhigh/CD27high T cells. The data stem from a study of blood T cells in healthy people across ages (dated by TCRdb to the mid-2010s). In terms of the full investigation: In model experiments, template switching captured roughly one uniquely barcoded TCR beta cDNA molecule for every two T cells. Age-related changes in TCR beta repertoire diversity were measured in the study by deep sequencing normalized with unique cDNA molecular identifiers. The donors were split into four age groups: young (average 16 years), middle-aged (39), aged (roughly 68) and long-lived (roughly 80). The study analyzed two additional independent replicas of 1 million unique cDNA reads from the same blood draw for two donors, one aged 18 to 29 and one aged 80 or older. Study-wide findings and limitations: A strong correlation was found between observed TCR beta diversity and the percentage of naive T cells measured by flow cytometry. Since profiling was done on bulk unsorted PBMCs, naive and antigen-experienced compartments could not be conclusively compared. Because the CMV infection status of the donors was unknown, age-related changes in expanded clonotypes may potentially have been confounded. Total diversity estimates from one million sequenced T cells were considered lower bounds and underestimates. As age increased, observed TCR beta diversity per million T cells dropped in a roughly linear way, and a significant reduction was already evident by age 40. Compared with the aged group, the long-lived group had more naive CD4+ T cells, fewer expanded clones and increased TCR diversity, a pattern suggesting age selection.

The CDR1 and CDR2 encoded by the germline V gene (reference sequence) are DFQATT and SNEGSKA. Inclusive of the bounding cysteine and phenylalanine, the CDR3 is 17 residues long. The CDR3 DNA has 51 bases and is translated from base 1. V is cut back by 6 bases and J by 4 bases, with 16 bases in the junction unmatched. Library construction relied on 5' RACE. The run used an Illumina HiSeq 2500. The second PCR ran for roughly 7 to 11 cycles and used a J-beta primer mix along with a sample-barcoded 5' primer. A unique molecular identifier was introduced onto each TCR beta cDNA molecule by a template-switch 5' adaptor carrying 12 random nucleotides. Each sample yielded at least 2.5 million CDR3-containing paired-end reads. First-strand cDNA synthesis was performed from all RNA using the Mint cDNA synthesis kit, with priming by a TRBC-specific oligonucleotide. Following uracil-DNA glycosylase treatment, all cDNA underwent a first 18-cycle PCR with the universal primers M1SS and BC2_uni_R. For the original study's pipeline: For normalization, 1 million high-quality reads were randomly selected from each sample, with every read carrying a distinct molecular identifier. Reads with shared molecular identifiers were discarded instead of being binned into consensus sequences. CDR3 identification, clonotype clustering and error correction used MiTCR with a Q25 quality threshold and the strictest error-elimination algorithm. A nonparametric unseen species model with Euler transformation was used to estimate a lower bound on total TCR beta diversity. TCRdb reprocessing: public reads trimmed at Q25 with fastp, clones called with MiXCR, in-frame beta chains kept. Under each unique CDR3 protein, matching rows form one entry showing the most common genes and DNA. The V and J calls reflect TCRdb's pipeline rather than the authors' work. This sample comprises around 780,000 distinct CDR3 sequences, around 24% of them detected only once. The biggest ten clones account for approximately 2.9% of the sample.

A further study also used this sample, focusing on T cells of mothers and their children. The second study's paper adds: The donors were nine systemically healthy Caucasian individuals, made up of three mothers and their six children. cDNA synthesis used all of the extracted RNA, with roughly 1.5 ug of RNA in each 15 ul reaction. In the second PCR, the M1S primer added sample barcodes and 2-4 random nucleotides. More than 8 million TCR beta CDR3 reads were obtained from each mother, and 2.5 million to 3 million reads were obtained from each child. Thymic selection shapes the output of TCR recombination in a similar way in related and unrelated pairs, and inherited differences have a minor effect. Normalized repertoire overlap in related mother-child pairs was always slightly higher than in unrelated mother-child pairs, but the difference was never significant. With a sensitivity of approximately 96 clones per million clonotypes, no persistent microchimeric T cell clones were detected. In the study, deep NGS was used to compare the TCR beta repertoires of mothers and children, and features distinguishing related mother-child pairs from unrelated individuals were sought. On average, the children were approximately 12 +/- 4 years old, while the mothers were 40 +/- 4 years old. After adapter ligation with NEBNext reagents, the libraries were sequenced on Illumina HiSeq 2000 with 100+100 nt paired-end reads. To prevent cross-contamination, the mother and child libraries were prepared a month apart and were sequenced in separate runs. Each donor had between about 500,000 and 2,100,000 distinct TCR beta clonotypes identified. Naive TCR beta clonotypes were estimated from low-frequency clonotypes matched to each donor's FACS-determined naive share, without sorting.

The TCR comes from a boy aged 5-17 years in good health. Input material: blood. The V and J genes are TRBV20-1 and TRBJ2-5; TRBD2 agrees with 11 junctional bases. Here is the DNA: TGCAGTGCCCCGGACAGGGCAGTAGCGGGGGGGCGAGAGACCCAGTACTTC. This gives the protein CSAPDRAVAGGRETQYF.